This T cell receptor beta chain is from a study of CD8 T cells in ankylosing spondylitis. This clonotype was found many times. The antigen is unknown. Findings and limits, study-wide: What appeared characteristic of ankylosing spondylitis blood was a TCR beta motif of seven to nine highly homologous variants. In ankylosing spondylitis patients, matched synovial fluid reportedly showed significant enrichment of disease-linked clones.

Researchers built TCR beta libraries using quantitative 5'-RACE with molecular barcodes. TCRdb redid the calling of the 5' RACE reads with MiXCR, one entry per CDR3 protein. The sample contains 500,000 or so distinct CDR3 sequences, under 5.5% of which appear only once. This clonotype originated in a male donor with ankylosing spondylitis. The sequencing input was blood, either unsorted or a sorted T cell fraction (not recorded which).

CDR3 protein: CASSFGISYEQYF. In DNA, the CDR3 is TGTGCCAGCAGTTTCGGAATCTCCTACGAGCAGTACTTC. V and J are TRBV27 and TRBJ2-7; D is ambiguous. Germline V gene sequence: CDR1 MNHEY, CDR2 SMNVEV (reference sequence). Trimming removed 3 bases at V and 0 bases at J, with 6 bases between. This CDR3 spans 13 amino acids.